This T cell receptor (beta chain) is drawn from a study of cytomegalovirus exposure and HLA in healthy donors. Study information: Early released data had 65 million to 100 million unique TCRs, all coming from HLA-typed donors. Overall study findings and caveats: In a later analysis, compared with equally common non-associated chains, HLA-associated beta chains were more expanded.

CDR1 and CDR2 from the germline V gene are WSHSY and SAAADI. The V segment lost 1 base and the J segment 6 bases; nucleotides outside the gene matches: 4. The CDR3 sequence is 14 residues long. Primers: 60 Vbeta forward and 13 Jbeta reverse. TCRdb keeps only in-frame clones here, not all; method: immunoSEQ multiplex PCR. This repertoire shows fewer than 100,000 clones, less than 80% found once; its top ten account for about 4%. Worth noting for this clone: Its antigen is unidentified.

Sequencing input: PBMCs. The source of this sequence is a woman aged 40 to 50 in good health and CMV-seropositive. The V and J genes are TRBV10-2 and TRBJ2-7; 9 bases match TRBD1. The CDR3 DNA follows: TGCGCCAGCAGTGAGTTTGGACAGGGGTTCGAGCAGTACTTC. Encoded protein: CASSEFGQGFEQYF.